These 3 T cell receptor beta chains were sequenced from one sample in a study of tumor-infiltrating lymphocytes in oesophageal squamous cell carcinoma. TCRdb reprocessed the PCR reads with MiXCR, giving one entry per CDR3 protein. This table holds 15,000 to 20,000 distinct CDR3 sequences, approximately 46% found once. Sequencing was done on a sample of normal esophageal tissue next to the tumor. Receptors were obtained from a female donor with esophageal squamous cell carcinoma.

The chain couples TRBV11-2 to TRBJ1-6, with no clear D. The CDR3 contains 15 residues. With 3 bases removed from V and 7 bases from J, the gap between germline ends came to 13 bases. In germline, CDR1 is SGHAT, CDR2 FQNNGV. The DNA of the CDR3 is TGTGCCAGCAGCTTGTTTGACGGGAGAAATTCACCCCTCCACTTT. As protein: CASSLFDGRNSPLHF.

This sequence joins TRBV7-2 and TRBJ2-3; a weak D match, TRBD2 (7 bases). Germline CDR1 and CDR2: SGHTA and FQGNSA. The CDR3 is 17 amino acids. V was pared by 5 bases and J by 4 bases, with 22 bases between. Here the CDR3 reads CASSPFLGGPLADTQYF. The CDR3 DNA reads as TGTGCCAGCAGCCCATTCTTGGGGGGGCCGTTGGCAGATACGCAGTATTTT.

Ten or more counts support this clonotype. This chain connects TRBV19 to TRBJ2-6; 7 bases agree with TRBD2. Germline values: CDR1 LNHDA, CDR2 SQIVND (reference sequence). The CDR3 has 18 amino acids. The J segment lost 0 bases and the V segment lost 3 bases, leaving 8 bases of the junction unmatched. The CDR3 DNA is TGTGCCAGTAGTATGAACGGGAGGAGTTTCTCTGGGGCCAACGTCCTGACTTTC. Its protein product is CASSMNGRSFSGANVLTF. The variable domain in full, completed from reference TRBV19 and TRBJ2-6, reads DGGITQSPKYLFRKEGQNVTLSCEQNLNHDAMYWYRQDPGQGLRLIYYSQIVNDFQKGDIAEGYSVSREKKESFPLTVTSAQKNPTAFYLCASSMNGRSFSGANVLTFGAGSRLTVL.